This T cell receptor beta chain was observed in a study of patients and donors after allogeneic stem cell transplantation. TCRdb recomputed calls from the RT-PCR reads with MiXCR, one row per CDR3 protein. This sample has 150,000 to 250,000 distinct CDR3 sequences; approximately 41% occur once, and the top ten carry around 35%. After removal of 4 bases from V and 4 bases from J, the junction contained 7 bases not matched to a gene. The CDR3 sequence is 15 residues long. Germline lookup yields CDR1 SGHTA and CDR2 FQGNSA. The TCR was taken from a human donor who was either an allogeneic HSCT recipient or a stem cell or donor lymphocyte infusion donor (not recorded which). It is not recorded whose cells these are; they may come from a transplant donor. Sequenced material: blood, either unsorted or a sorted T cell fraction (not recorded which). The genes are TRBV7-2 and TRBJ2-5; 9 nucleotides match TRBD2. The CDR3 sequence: CASSSGTSRGETQYF. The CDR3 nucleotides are TGTGCCAGCAGCTCCGGGACTAGCCGGGGAGAGACCCAGTACTTC.